This T cell receptor beta chain is from a study of blood T cell repertoires in COVID-19. Germline loops: CDR1 LGHNA, CDR2 YNFKEQ. The CDR3 covers 16 residues. After removal of 2 bases from V and 5 bases from J, the junction contained 7 bases not matched to a gene. The protocol was immunoSEQ multiplex PCR, while the TCRdb copy is restricted to in-frame clones and leaves out a portion. The sample records roughly 190,000 clones, around nine tenths being singletons. The sequence was collected from a man younger than 30 with active or convalescent COVID-19. Sequenced input: peripheral blood. The chain carries TRBV4-2 and TRBJ2-1; the match to TRBD1 covers 9 bases. CDR3 loop: CASSQTRQGGDNEQFF. The CDR3, as DNA: TGTGCCAGCAGCCAAACCCGACAGGGGGGAGACAATGAGCAGTTCTTC.